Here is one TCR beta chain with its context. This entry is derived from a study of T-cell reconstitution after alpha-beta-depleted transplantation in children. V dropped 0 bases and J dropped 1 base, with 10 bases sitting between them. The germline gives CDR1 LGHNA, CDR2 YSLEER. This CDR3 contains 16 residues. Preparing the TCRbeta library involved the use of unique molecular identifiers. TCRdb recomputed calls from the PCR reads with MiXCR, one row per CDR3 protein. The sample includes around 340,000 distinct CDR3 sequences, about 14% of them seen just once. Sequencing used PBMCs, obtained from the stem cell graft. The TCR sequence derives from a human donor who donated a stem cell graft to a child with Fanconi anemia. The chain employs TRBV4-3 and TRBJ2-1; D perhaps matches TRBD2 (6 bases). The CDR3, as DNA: TGCGCCAGCAGCCAAGATCGGGGACTTTCCTACAATGAGCAGTTCTTC. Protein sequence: CASSQDRGLSYNEQFF.